These T cell receptor beta chains were read from a single sample in a study of glioma-infiltrating T cells after dendritic cell vaccination. The protocol was immunoSEQ multiplex PCR, while the TCRdb copy is restricted to in-frame clones and leaves out a portion. The sample consists of roughly 80,000 clones, approximately 90% of them appearing once. This specimen consisted of blood, obtained before dendritic cell vaccination. Receptors were obtained from a human donor with glioblastoma. The CDR3 runs from the conserved cysteine through the conserved F or W. The D gene is left open where the match is weak. Clone size appears in some rows only: once, few, many, or a class for an expanded clone.

J gene | D gene | CDR3 length | clone size | V gene | CDR3 DNA | CDR3 protein
TRBJ1-1 | TRBD1 | 13 | NA | TRBV6-1 | TGTGCCAGCAGTACCCGACAGGGCGCTGAAGCTTTCTTT | CASSTRQGAEAFF
TRBJ2-3 | TRBD2 | 15 | NA | TRBV4-2 | TGTGCCGGTTCTAGCGGGGGGGCGAGCACAGATACGCAGTATTTT | CAGSSGGASTDTQYF
TRBJ1-4 | TRBD1 | 14 | NA | TRBV19 | TGTGCCAGTAGTATAACGGGACAGGGGGAAAAACTGTTTTTT | CASSITGQGEKLFF
TRBJ2-7 | TRBD1 | 14 | few | TRBV13 | TGTGCCAGCAGCTGGGGACAGGGGAACGGCGAGCAGTACTTC | CASSWGQGNGEQYF
TRBJ2-7 | NA | 16 | once | TRBV11-2 | TGTGCCAGCAGCTTAGCCGGCTCGCGGAGCTCCTACGAGCAGTACTTC | CASSLAGSRSSYEQYF
TRBJ2-7 | NA | 13 | NA | TRBV6-5 | TGTGCCAGCAGTGAGGGGGAGGGGGTTCGGCAGTACTTC | CASSEGEGVRQYF
TRBJ2-2 | TRBD2 | 16 | NA | TRBV7-2 | TGTGCCAGCTGCCGGGGGGGAGTTGCGAACACCGGGGAGCTGTTTTTT | CASCRGGVANTGELFF
TRBJ2-1 | NA | 12 | NA | TRBV6-6 | TGTGCCAGCAGTTCCGTCTTCGATGAGCAGTTCTTC | CASSSVFDEQFF
TRBJ2-5 | TRBD2 | 12 | NA | TRBV29-1 | TGCAGCGTTGGACTAGCGGGAGAGACCCAGTACTTC | CSVGLAGETQYF
TRBJ1-5 | NA | 15 | once | TRBV7-8 | TGTGCCAGCAGCTTAGTAACGGGGGGCAATCAGCCCCAGCATTTT | CASSLVTGGNQPQHF
TRBJ1-4 | TRBD1 | 14 | NA | TRBV5-4 | TGTGCCAGCAGCTTTGACAGGGATAATGAAAAACTGTTTTTT | CASSFDRDNEKLFF
TRBJ1-5 | NA | 14 | NA | TRBV2 | TGTGCCAGCATGTTGGGGGGGGAAGCTCAGCCCCAGCATTTT | CASMLGGEAQPQHF
TRBJ1-1 | NA | 14 | NA | TRBV12-5 | TGTGCTAGTGCCGCCGGGACACCGAACACTGAAGCTTTCTTT | CASAAGTPNTEAFF
TRBJ2-7 | NA | 14 | NA | TRBV2 | TGTGCCAGCAGTGCACAGCTTGTTTCCTACGAGCAGTACTTC | CASSAQLVSYEQYF
TRBJ1-1 | NA | 15 | NA | TRBV7-9 | TGTGCCAGCAGCTTAGAATCCGGTATGAACACTGAAGCTTTCTTT | CASSLESGMNTEAFF
TRBJ2-7 | TRBD1 | 15 | NA | TRBV7-8 | TGTGCCAGCAGCTTAGATCGGACAGGGCGCTACGAGCAGTACTTC | CASSLDRTGRYEQYF
TRBJ1-5 | NA | 16 | NA | TRBV5-8 | TGTGCCAGCAGCTGGGGAGCAGGGGTCGACAATCAGCCCCAGCATTTT | CASSWGAGVDNQPQHF
TRBJ2-3 | NA | 14 | NA | TRBV6-4 | TGTGCCAGCAGTGAGCAGGGCGGCACAGATACGCAGTATTTT | CASSEQGGTDTQYF
TRBJ1-4 | NA | 11 | few | TRBV30 | TGTGCCTGTGTGGACACCGAAAAACTGTTTTTT | CACVDTEKLFF
TRBJ1-2 | TRBD1 | 14 | few | TRBV5-5 | TGTGCCAGCAGTCGACAGGGGGTTAACTATGGCTACACCTTC | CASSRQGVNYGYTF
TRBJ1-2 | NA | 15 | NA | TRBV12-5 | TGTGCTAGTGCCCTGGGGGGGAGTCCCCCTTATGGCTACACCTTC | CASALGGSPPYGYTF
TRBJ2-7 | TRBD2 | 14 | once | TRBV19 | TGTGCCAGTAGTCTAGGACTAGCGGGTTTGGAGCAGTACTTC | CASSLGLAGLEQYF
TRBJ1-2 | NA | 13 | NA | TRBV2 | TGTGCCAGCAGTGGGGGGGGATGGAGTGGCTACACCTTC | CASSGGGWSGYTF
TRBJ1-1 | TRBD1 | 15 | NA | TRBV7-9 | TGTGCCAGCAGCACCCGGACAGGGGTGAACACTGAAGCTTTCTTT | CASSTRTGVNTEAFF
TRBJ1-2 | NA | 16 | NA | TRBV7-9 | TGTGCCAGCAGCTCGTCGGGGGGGGAACTCAGCTATGGCTACACCTTC | CASSSSGGELSYGYTF
TRBJ2-5 | NA | 16 | once | TRBV4-2 | TGTGCCAGCAGCCAAGAGGTCTTCCAAAGGGGGGAGACCCAGTACTTC | CASSQEVFQRGETQYF
TRBJ1-3 | NA | 13 | once | TRBV7-3 | TGTGCCAGCAGCTCTAGCTCTGGAAACACCATATATTTT | CASSSSSGNTIYF
TRBJ1-3 | TRBD1 | 16 | NA | TRBV5-1 | TGCGCCAGCAGCTTCCTAGGGGGCGAAGGTGGAAACACCATATATTTT | CASSFLGGEGGNTIYF
TRBJ2-7 | TRBD1 | 15 | NA | TRBV7-8 | TGTGCCAGCAGCGCCCGGACAGGGTTCGGCTACGAGCAGTACTTC | CASSARTGFGYEQYF
TRBJ2-2 | TRBD2 | 16 | NA | TRBV7-9 | TGTGCCAGCAGCCCCCCTGGACTAGCGGGTGGTGGGGAGCTGTTTTTT | CASSPPGLAGGGELFF
TRBJ1-2 | NA | 12 | NA | TRBV5-1 | TGCGCCAGCAGCCGGCGAGGTGATGGCTACACCTTC | CASSRRGDGYTF
TRBJ1-4 | TRBD1 | 17 | NA | TRBV7-9 | TGTGCCAGCAGCCCCCGGACAGGGGGCCCAACTAATGAAAAACTGTTTTTT | CASSPRTGGPTNEKLFF
TRBJ2-7 | TRBD1 | 13 | NA | TRBV30 | TGTGCCTTGTCAGGGACAGGGATCTCCGAGCAGTACTTC | CALSGTGISEQYF
TRBJ1-1 | NA | 14 | few | TRBV7-9 | TGTGCCAGCACCTACAGGGCGGTGAACACTGAAGCTTTCTTT | CASTYRAVNTEAFF
TRBJ2-2 | TRBD2 | 13 | NA | TRBV9 | TGTGCCAGCAGCTTCCGGGGGGCCGGGGAGCTGTTTTTT | CASSFRGAGELFF
TRBJ2-5 | NA | 13 | NA | TRBV5-4 | TGTGCCAGCAGGGGGGAGGTACAAGAGACCCAGTACTTC | CASRGEVQETQYF
TRBJ2-7 | TRBD1 | 14 | NA | TRBV6-1 | TGTGCCAGCAGTTATGGACAGGGCGCCTACGAGCAGTACTTC | CASSYGQGAYEQYF
TRBJ2-3 | TRBD2 | 16 | NA | TRBV19 | TGTGCCAGTAGAAGACGCGCGGGAGGGCCCCCAGATACGCAGTATTTT | CASRRRAGGPPDTQYF
TRBJ2-2 | NA | 14 | NA | TRBV27 | TGTGCCAGCAGGAGGGGACAGAACACCGGGGAGCTGTTTTTT | CASRRGQNTGELFF
TRBJ1-1 | NA | 16 | NA | TRBV6-5 | TGTGCCAGCAGTTCTGGACTGGTAGAATGGAACACTGAAGCTTTCTTT | CASSSGLVEWNTEAFF
TRBJ2-2 | NA | 15 | NA | TRBV11-1 | TGTGCCAGCAGCCTCTCGACAGGGAACACCGGGGAGCTGTTTTTT | CASSLSTGNTGELFF
TRBJ1-1 | NA | 14 | NA | TRBV10-3 | TGTGCCATCAGGGAAGGGGGTAGTAACACTGAAGCTTTCTTT | CAIREGGSNTEAFF
TRBJ2-7 | TRBD2 | 16 | NA | TRBV4-1 | TGCGCCAGCAGCCCCATGCCGGGACTAGCGGGAGACGAGCAGTACTTC | CASSPMPGLAGDEQYF
TRBJ1-5 | TRBD1 | 15 | NA | TRBV6-1 | TGTGCCAGCAGTGAAGCGCGGACAGGCGATCAGCCCCAGCATTTT | CASSEARTGDQPQHF